This T cell receptor beta chain emerged from a study of T cell changes during pregnancy in multiple sclerosis. TCRdb's copy holds only in-frame clones and misses some; the assay was immunoSEQ multiplex PCR. The table lists 45,000 or so clones, more than 90% of them singletons. Germline lookup yields CDR1 MNHEY and CDR2 SVGAGI. The CDR3 extends over 13 amino acids. Trimming took 6 bases from V and 7 from J; bases not matched to a gene: 3. The V and J genes are TRBV6-5 and TRBJ2-5, with 12 nucleotides matching TRBD2. Sequenced material: CD8+ T cells from peripheral blood mononuclear cells, taken after pregnancy. This TCR was sampled from a female donor with multiple sclerosis, enrolled in a pregnancy study. Written as DNA, the CDR3 is TGTGCCAGCAGGCCACTAGCGGGGGGGACCCAGTACTTC. It codes for CASRPLAGGTQYF.